This passage covers 7 T cell receptor beta chains from one sample sequenced in a study of OX40 agonist ivuxolimab in advanced cancers. Repertoires were generated with immunoSEQ multiplex PCR, while TCRdb's copy carries only in-frame clones and drops some. The sample consists of fewer than 75,000 clones, around 82% of them appearing once. Sequences were derived from CD4+ or CD8+ T cells sorted from blood, sampled in a trial of the OX40 agonist ivuxolimab. Receptors were obtained from an adult with an advanced solid tumor such as melanoma, head and neck, liver or kidney cancer.

The chain is built from TRBV5-1 and TRBJ1-1, with a possible D match to TRBD1 (5 bases). V was pared by 2 bases and J by 3 bases, with 8 bases between. The CDR3 runs to 13 residues. Germline assignment: CDR1 SGHRS and CDR2 YFSETQ. CDR3 amino acids: CASSFRRDTEAFF. CDR3 in DNA: TGCGCCAGCAGCTTTCGCAGGGACACTGAAGCTTTCTTT.

The genes are TRBV6-4 and TRBJ2-7, with 12 bases identical to TRBD2. Germline loops: CDR1 MRHNA, CDR2 SNTAGT. The trim removed 5 bases at V and 5 bases at J, leaving 1 base unmatched. This CDR3 has 13 residues. The CDR3 region has the DNA TGTGCCAGCAGTAGACTAGCGGGAGACGAGCAGTACTTC. Its translation: CASSRLAGDEQYF.

The CDR3 region is CASSRTLNQETQYF. CDR3 DNA sequence: TGTGCCAGCAGCAGAACACTAAACCAAGAGACCCAGTACTTC. This rearrangement joins TRBV28 to TRBJ2-5; D is uncertain. Per germline, CDR1 MDHEN and CDR2 SYDVKM. The CDR3 covers 14 residues. V shed 6 bases and J shed 0 bases, with 11 bases lying between them. The variable domain in full, completed from reference TRBV28 and TRBJ2-5, reads DVKVTQSSRYLVKRTGEKVFLECVQDMDHENMFWYRQDPGLGLRLIYFSYDVKMKEKGDIPEGYSVSREKKERFSLILESASTNQTSMYLCASSRTLNQETQYFGPGTRLLVL.

The chain combines TRBV5-4 with TRBJ2-7; 8 nucleotides match TRBD2. The germline V gene has CDR1 SGHNT and CDR2 YYREEE (reference sequence). The ends lost 0 bases at V and 3 bases at J; junction bases unmatched: 5. This CDR3 is built from 15 residues. The CDR3 protein is CASSLASGSFYEQYF. Here the CDR3 DNA reads TGTGCCAGCAGCTTGGCGAGCGGGAGTTTCTACGAGCAGTACTTC.

The genes are TRBV18 and TRBJ2-1, with TRBD1 matching 8 bases. The CDR3 has 17 residues. With V trimmed by 0 bases and J by 7 bases, 11 bases remained unmatched. Germline CDR1 KGHSH, CDR2 LQKENI. The CDR3 DNA sequence: TGTGCCAGCTCACCACCCCCTGGACAGGGAAGGGGGAATGAGCAGTTCTTC. It yields the protein CASSPPPGQGRGNEQFF.

This sequence joins TRBV5-1 and TRBJ1-2; 10 nucleotides agree with TRBD1. With 3 bases clipped from V and 8 bases from J, the junction kept 10 bases outside the gene matches. The CDR3 has 15 amino acids. Germline CDR1 SGHRS, CDR2 YFSETQ. The DNA of the CDR3 is TGCGCCAGCAGCTCTTTTCCCGGGACAGGGGAAGGCTACACCTTC. Translating gives CASSSFPGTGEGYTF.

The chain employs TRBV14 and TRBJ1-4; tentative D call: TRBD1 (5 bases). CDR3 length equals 15 residues. The germline V gene encodes CDR1 SGHDN and CDR2 FVKESK. Trimming left V 1 base short and J 7 bases short, with 13 bases between. The CDR3 bases are TGTGCCAGCAGCCAAGCGGGCAGGGTACGTGAAAAACTGTTTTTT. It is translated as CASSQAGRVREKLFF.